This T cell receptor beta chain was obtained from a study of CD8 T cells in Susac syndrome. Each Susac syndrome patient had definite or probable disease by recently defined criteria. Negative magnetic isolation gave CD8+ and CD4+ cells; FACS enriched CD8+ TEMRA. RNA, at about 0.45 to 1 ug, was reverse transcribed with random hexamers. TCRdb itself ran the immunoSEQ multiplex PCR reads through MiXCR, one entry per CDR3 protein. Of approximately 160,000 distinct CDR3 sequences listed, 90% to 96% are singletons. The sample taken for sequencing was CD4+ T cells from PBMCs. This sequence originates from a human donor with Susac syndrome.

DNA for the CDR3: TGTGCCAGTAGCTTACAGGGGTTTCCCGACCAGCCCCAGCATTTT. Residues: CASSLQGFPDQPQHF. The chain combines TRBV19 with TRBJ1-5; 7 nucleotides line up with TRBD1. The CDR3 runs to 15 residues. The junction had 12 bases not matched to a gene; V was cut back by 6 bases and J by 7 bases. The V gene's germline CDR1 is LNHDA and CDR2 SQIVND (reference sequence).